These 16 T cell receptor beta chains were sequenced from one sample in a study of blood T cell repertoires in COVID-19. Libraries were prepared by immunoSEQ multiplex PCR; TCRdb keeps only in-frame clonotypes and omits some of them. The sample includes 250,000 to 350,000 clones, more than 75% of them seen just once. Sequencing was carried out using PBMCs or T cells enriched from blood (not recorded which). The receptors stem from a woman aged 30 to 39 who had recovered from COVID-19.

CDR3 sequence (DNA): TGTGCCAGTAGTAAGCACCGGACAGGTCCGAACACTGAAGCTTTCTTT. Translation gives CASSKHRTGPNTEAFF. This chain joins TRBV19 and TRBJ1-1, with TRBD1 matching over 7 bases. The germline gives CDR1 LNHDA, CDR2 SQIVND (reference sequence). The CDR3 covers 16 residues. The V segment lost 4 bases and the J segment 1 base; nucleotides outside the gene matches: 9.

This clone was seen a single time. This rearrangement joins TRBV4-2 to TRBJ1-2; D not resolved. Germline V gene lookup returns CDR1 LGHNA and CDR2 YNFKEQ. Trimming cost V 0 bases and J 4 bases, with 15 bases left between them. CDR3 length: 16 amino acids. CDR3 region: CASSQDRSGRIYGYTF. DNA for the CDR3: TGTGCCAGCAGCCAAGATAGATCCGGGAGAATCTATGGCTACACCTTC.

In the case of this clone: The same CDR3 also results from other DNA sequences found in this sample. The chain uses TRBV7-9 and TRBJ1-1; possible D gene TRBD1, 6 bases. This CDR3 is 14 amino acids long. Germline CDR1 and CDR2: SEHNR and FQNEAQ (reference sequence). The V gene lost 0 bases and the J gene lost 1 base, with 6 bases spanning the gap. CDR3 nucleotides: TGTGCCAGCAGCTTAGCGGGGGCGAACACTGAAGCTTTCTTT. Its protein product is CASSLAGANTEAFF.

The chain employs TRBV2 and TRBJ1-4; D is perhaps TRBD1 (5 bases). V lost 2 bases, J lost 4 bases, and 11 bases lay in between. The CDR3 totals 15 residues. Per the germline V gene, CDR1 is SNHLY and CDR2 is FYNNEI. DNA for the CDR3: TGTGCCAGCAGTGAATCCGGACATCTTAATGAAAAACTGTTTTTT. Translated: CASSESGHLNEKLFF.

The chain recombines TRBV19 with TRBJ1-5; D gene ambiguous. In germline, CDR1 is LNHDA, CDR2 SQIVND (reference sequence). This CDR3 is built from 11 residues. V was pared by 6 bases and J by 4 bases, with 4 bases between. The CDR3 DNA follows: TGTGCCAGTAGCTCGAATCAGCCCCAGCATTTT. Translated, it gives CASSSNQPQHF.

CDR3 bases: TGTGCCAGCAGTTTCGCAGGGATTAACACTGAAGCTTTCTTT. Its translation is CASSFAGINTEAFF. This chain connects TRBV27 to TRBJ1-1; D is possibly TRBD1 (5 bases). Germline lookup yields CDR1 MNHEY and CDR2 SMNVEV (reference sequence). V shed 3 bases and J shed 2 bases, with 10 bases lying between them. This CDR3 contains 14 residues.

The chain links TRBV7-2 to TRBJ2-3; the match to TRBD2 covers 9 bases. Looked up from germline, CDR1 is SGHTA and CDR2 is FQGNSA. J gave up 2 bases and V 3 bases, and 3 bases lay outside the gene matches. The CDR3 runs 15 residues. CDR3 coding DNA: TGTGCCAGCAGCTTCCAGCGGGGGGCCACAGATACGCAGTATTTT. This gives the protein CASSFQRGATDTQYF.

The CDR3 is CAWGQVFAEKLFF. In nucleotides, the CDR3 is TGTGCCTGGGGACAGGTTTTTGCGGAAAAACTGTTTTTT. This rearrangement joins TRBV30 to TRBJ1-4, with 7 bases identical to TRBD1. The CDR3 extends over 13 amino acids. The trim removed 5 bases at V and 8 bases at J, leaving 8 bases unmatched. Germline-derived CDR1 and CDR2 are GTSNPN and SVGIG (reference sequence).

V and J are TRBV29-1 and TRBJ1-1; 9 bases map to TRBD1. The CDR3 extends over 12 amino acids. Unmatched junction bases numbered 10, after V lost 6 bases and J lost 11 bases. Germline CDR1 is SQVTM and CDR2 is ANQGSEA. This CDR3 reads CSVEPGQGMAFF. The CDR3 region has the DNA TGCAGCGTGGAACCGGGACAGGGAATGGCTTTCTTT.

The chain recombines TRBV5-6 with TRBJ2-1, with no clear D. V was shortened by 1 base and J by 4 bases, with 3 bases between the two germline ends. The CDR3 has 12 amino acids. Germline CDR1 SGHDT, CDR2 YYEEEE. In nucleotides, the CDR3 is TGTGCCAGCAGCTTGTTATACAATGAGCAGTTCTTC. Translated, it gives CASSLLYNEQFF.

This clone was seen once. The rearrangement uses TRBV7-6 and TRBJ1-5, with TRBD1 as a possible D gene (5 bases). The V end was cut by 5 bases, the J end by 1 base, with 6 bases between. From germline, CDR1 is SGHVS and CDR2 FNYEAQ. This CDR3 spans 13 amino acids. CDR3 sequence reads: CASSRGSNQPQHF. The CDR3 nucleotides read TGTGCCAGCAGCAGGGGCAGCAATCAGCCCCAGCATTTT.

The chain is built from TRBV20-1 and TRBJ2-5; D call uncertain. The length of the CDR3 is 17 residues. CDR1 is DFQATT, CDR2 SNEGSKA, per germline (reference sequence). Trimming took 3 bases from V and 2 from J, leaving 22 bases between them. This CDR3 reads CSASFLRRARRQETQYF. CDR3 coding DNA: TGCAGTGCTAGTTTTCTCCGCCGCGCACGGCGGCAAGAGACCCAGTACTTC.

CDR3 amino acids: CASSLDDWDEQYF. CDR3 in DNA: TGTGCCAGCAGCTTAGACGACTGGGACGAGCAGTACTTC. The chain employs TRBV11-3 and TRBJ2-7; the D is unclear. From germline, CDR1 is SGHNT and CDR2 YENEEA. CDR3 length: 13 amino acids. V was trimmed by 0 bases and J by 5 bases, leaving 8 bases between them.

V usage is TRBV28 and J usage is TRBJ2-5, with a weak D call TRBD2 (5 bases). CDR3 length: 15 amino acids. From germline, CDR1 is MDHEN and CDR2 SYDVKM. V lost 4 bases, J lost 5 bases, and 17 bases lay in between. The CDR3 region is CASSSPGMGSETQYF. CDR3 bases: TGTGCCAGCAGTTCCCCGGGGATGGGTTCGGAGACCCAGTACTTC.

V is TRBV30 and J is TRBJ1-1; D is undetermined. V dropped 1 base and J dropped 5 bases, with 14 bases sitting between them. The CDR3 has 14 residues. Germline V gives CDR1 GTSNPN, CDR2 SVGIG (reference sequence). The CDR3 coding sequence is TGTGCCTGGAGTGGAGAGGGAGCGGGAACTGAAGCTTTCTTT. As protein: CAWSGEGAGTEAFF.

The rearrangement uses TRBV6-2 or TRBV6-3 and TRBJ1-1; perhaps TRBD1 as D (6 bases). CDR3 size: 16 residues. The germline V gene encodes CDR1 MNHEY and CDR2 SVGEGT. V dropped 7 bases and J dropped 0 bases, with 18 bases sitting between them. In DNA, the CDR3 is TGTGCCAGCACCCCATTTCAGGGACAAATGAACACTGAAGCTTTCTTT. Translated, it gives CASTPFQGQMNTEAFF.